The T cell receptor (beta chain) under discussion was sequenced for a study of T cell responses to AZD1222 COVID-19 vaccine. Study-level results: The study sampled repertoires only after the peak T cell response. White British donors predominated, females outnumbered males, and clonal diversity was possibly underestimated.

Assay used: immunoSEQ multiplex PCR; TCRdb lists only in-frame clones, some missing. The sample records 65,000 to 75,000 clones, approximately 90% being singletons. The CDR3 consists of 15 residues. Comments on this clone: Its antigen is unidentified.

This chain links TRBV21-1 with TRBJ2-1; the table names TRBD2, a call not compared with the DNA. TRBV21-1 is a pseudogene segment. The material sequenced was peripheral blood, taken 28 days after the second dose of the MenACWY control vaccine. The TCR originated in an adult who received the MenACWY meningococcal vaccine as a control. CDR3: CASSLLAGGFDEQFF. As DNA, the CDR3 is TGTGCCAGCAGCCTCCTAGCGGGAGGGTTCGATGAGCAGTTCTTC.